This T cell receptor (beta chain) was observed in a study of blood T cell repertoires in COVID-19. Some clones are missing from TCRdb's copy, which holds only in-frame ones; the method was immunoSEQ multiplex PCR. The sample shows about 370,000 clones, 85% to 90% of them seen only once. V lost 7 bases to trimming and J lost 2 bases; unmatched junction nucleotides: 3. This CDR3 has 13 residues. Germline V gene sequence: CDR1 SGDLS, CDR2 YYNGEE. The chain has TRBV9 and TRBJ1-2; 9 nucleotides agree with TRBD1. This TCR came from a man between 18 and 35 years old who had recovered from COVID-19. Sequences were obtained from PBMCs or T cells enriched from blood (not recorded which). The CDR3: CASRGQGNYGYTF. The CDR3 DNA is TGTGCCAGCCGGGGACAGGGAAACTATGGCTACACCTTC.